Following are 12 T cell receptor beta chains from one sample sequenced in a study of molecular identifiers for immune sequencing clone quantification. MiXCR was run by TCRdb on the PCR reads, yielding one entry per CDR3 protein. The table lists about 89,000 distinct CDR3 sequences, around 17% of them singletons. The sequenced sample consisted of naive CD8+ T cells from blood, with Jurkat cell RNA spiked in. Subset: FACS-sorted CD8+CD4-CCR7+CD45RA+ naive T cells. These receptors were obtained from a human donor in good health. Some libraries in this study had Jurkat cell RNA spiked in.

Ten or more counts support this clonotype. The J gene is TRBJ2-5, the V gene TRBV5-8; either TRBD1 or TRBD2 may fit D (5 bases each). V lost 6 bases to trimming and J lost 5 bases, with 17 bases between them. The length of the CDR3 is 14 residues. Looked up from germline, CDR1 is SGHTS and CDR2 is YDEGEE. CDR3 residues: CASIDGAPGETQYF. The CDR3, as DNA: TGTGCCAGCATTGATGGGGCGCCGGGGGAGACCCAGTACTTC.

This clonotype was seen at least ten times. The CDR3 nucleotides read TGTGCCAGCAGCCCCATGCCGGGACAGGGTTCCTACGAGCAGTACTTC. This codes for CASSPMPGQGSYEQYF. The rearrangement uses TRBV5-4 and TRBJ2-7, with 9 positions matching TRBD1. After removal of 4 bases from V and 1 base from J, the junction contained 9 bases not matched to a gene. The CDR3 runs 16 residues. The germline gives CDR1 SGHNT, CDR2 YYREEE (reference sequence).

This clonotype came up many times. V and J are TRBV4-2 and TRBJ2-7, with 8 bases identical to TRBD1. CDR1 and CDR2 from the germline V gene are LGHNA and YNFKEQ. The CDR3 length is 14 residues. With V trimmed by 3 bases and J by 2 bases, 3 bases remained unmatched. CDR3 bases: TGTGCCAGCAGCCAGGGACAGGTGGCCTACGAGCAGTACTTC. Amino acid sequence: CASSQGQVAYEQYF.

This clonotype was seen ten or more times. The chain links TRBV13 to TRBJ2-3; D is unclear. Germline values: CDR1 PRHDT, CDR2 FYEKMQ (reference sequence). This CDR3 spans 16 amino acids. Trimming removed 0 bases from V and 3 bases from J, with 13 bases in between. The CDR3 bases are TGTGCCAGCAGCTTAGGTGTGAGCGAGACTACAGATACGCAGTATTTT. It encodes CASSLGVSETTDTQYF.

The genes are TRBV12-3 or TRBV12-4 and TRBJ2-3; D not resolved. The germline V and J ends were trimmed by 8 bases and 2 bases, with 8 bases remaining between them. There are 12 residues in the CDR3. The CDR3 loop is CASDSPTDTQYF. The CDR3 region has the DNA TGTGCCAGCGATTCCCCCACAGATACGCAGTATTTT.

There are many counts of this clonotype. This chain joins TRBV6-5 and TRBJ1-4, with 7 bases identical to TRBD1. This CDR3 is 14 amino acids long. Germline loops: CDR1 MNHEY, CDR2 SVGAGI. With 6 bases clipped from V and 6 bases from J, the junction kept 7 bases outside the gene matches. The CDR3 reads CASRTGTDDEKLFF. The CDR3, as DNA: TGTGCCAGCAGGACCGGGACAGACGATGAAAAACTGTTTTTT.

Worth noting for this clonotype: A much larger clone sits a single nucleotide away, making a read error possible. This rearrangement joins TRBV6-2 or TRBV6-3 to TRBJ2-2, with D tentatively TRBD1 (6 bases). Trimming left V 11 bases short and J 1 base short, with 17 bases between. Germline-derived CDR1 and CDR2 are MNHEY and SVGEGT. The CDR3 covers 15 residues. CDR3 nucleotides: TGTGCCTCGCTCCTGACAGGTTTGAACACCGGGGAGCTGTTTTTT. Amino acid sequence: CASLLTGLNTGELFF.

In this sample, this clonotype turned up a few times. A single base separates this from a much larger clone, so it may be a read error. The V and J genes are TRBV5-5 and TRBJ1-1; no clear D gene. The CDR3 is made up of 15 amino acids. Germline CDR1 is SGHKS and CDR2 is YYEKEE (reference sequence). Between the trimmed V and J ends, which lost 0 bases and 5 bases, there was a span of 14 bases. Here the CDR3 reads CASSLVSGEGTEAFF. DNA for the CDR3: TGTGCCAGCAGCTTGGTATCTGGGGAGGGTACTGAAGCTTTCTTT.

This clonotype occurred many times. The CDR3 is CASSDSEGYRRTYEQYF. The DNA of the CDR3 is TGTGCCAGCAGTGATTCAGAGGGATACCGACGCACCTACGAGCAGTACTTC. The J gene is TRBJ2-7, the V gene TRBV25-1; tentatively, D is TRBD2 (5 bases). Germline CDR1 reads MGHDK; CDR2 reads SYGVNS. The CDR3 length is 17 residues. Trimming took 3 bases from V and 2 from J, leaving 20 bases between them.

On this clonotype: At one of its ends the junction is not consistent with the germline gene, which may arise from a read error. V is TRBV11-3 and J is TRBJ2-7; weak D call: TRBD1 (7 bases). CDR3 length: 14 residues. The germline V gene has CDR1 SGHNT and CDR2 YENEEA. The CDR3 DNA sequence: TGTGCCAGTAGCCCGCGGGACAGTACCTACGAGCGGTACTTC. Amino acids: CASSPRDSTYERYF.

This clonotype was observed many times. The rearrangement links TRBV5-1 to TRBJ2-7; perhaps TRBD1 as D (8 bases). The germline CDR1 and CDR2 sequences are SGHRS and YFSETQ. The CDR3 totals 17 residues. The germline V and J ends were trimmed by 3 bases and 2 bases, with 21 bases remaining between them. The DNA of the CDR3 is TGCGCCAGCAGCTCGACAGGGGAGGGAGGACCTACCTACGAGCAGTACTTC. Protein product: CASSSTGEGGPTYEQYF.

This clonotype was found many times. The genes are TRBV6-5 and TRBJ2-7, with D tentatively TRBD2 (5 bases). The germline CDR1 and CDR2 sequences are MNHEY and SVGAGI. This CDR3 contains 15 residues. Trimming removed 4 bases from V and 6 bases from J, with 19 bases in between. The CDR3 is CASSSREGSLCEQYF. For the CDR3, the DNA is TGTGCCAGCAGTTCCCGTGAGGGTTCCCTCTGCGAGCAGTACTTC.